What follows are 27 T cell receptor beta chains derived from one specimen sequenced in a study of OX40 agonist ivuxolimab in advanced cancers. Sequencing was performed with immunoSEQ multiplex PCR; in TCRdb, only in-frame clones are kept and a portion is missing. The data contain approximately 44,000 clones, roughly 80% of them singletons. Sequences were derived from CD4+ or CD8+ T cells sorted from blood, sampled in a trial of the OX40 agonist ivuxolimab. Every receptor here comes from an adult with an advanced solid tumor such as melanoma, head and neck, liver or kidney cancer.

The sample holds one count of this clone. The rearrangement links TRBV4-1 to TRBJ2-3; no firm D call. This CDR3 has 15 residues. The V end was cut by 6 bases, the J end by 1 base, with 14 bases between. The germline V gene encodes CDR1 MGHRA and CDR2 YSYEKL. CDR3 in amino acids: CASRPTGLGTDTQYF. CDR3 bases: TGCGCCAGCAGGCCAACGGGTCTGGGCACAGATACGCAGTATTTT.

The V call is TRBV7-9, the J call TRBJ2-2; D not resolved. The CDR3 is made up of 11 amino acids. V gave up 8 bases and J gave up 6 bases, with 7 bases separating them. CDR1 and CDR2 (germline): SEHNR, FQNEAQ (reference sequence). CDR3 sequence reads: CASQSSGELFF. The CDR3 DNA sequence: TGTGCCAGCCAATCGTCCGGGGAGCTGTTTTTT.

This chain uses TRBV7-9 with TRBJ2-2; 13 bases match TRBD2. CDR1 and CDR2 (germline): SEHNR, FQNEAQ (reference sequence). The CDR3 loop spans 18 amino acids. The J segment lost 2 bases and the V segment lost 2 bases, leaving 5 bases of the junction unmatched. Here the CDR3 DNA reads TGTGCCAGCAGCTTAAGGACTAGCGGGAGCAAAAACACCGGGGAGCTGTTTTTT. It codes for CASSLRTSGSKNTGELFF. Supplemented by reference TRBV7-9 and TRBJ2-2, the full variable domain reads DTGVSQNPRHKITKRGQNVTFRCDPISEHNRLYWYRQTLGQGPEFLTYFQNEAQLEKSRLLSDRFSAERPKGSFSTLEIQRTEQGDSAMYLCASSLRTSGSKNTGELFFGEGSRLTVL.

The chain links TRBV5-1 to TRBJ2-7; D gene unclear. Germline assignment: CDR1 SGHRS and CDR2 YFSETQ. The CDR3 length is 15 residues. The V and J ends lost 4 bases and 1 base respectively, with 15 bases between them. CDR3 residues: CASSPSQVGSYEQYF. The CDR3 DNA is TGCGCCAGCAGCCCCAGTCAGGTCGGATCCTACGAGCAGTACTTC.

The J gene is TRBJ1-3, the V gene TRBV29-1, with TRBD1 as a possible D gene (5 bases). The germline V gene has CDR1 SQVTM and CDR2 ANQGSEA. The CDR3 is made up of 13 amino acids. V was shortened by 3 bases and J by 0 bases, with 6 bases between the two germline ends. CDR3 bases: TGCAGCGTTGAGACAGCCTCTGGAAACACCATATATTTT. It is translated as CSVETASGNTIYF.

The genes are TRBV5-4 and TRBJ2-6, with D unclear. The CDR3 is 16 residues long. V lost 0 bases and J lost 0, with 7 bases in between. Germline loops: CDR1 SGHNT, CDR2 YYREEE (reference sequence). The chain's CDR3 is CASSLGSSSGANVLTF. The CDR3 DNA sequence: TGTGCCAGCAGCTTGGGCTCTAGCTCTGGGGCCAACGTCCTGACTTTC.

The chain couples TRBV5-1 to TRBJ2-1; 11 bases agree with TRBD2. Looked up from germline, CDR1 is SGHRS and CDR2 is YFSETQ. The CDR3 extends over 22 amino acids. Trimming took 4 bases from V and 0 from J; bases not matched to a gene: 21. The CDR3 is CASSRTGGMTSGILSSYNEQFF. For the CDR3, the DNA is TGCGCCAGCAGCCGAACAGGGGGGATGACTAGCGGGATTCTCAGCTCCTACAATGAGCAGTTCTTC.

This sequence joins TRBV5-1 and TRBJ1-2; D may be TRBD1 (5 bases). Germline V lookup: CDR1 SGHRS, CDR2 YFSETQ. V lost 2 bases, J lost 6 bases, and 14 bases lay in between. CDR3 length equals 14 residues. The CDR3 loop reads CASSFYRGNDGYTF. The CDR3 DNA reads TGCGCCAGCAGCTTTTATCGGGGGAACGATGGCTACACCTTC.

This clone appeared a few times. J is TRBJ2-1 and V is TRBV5-1; maybe TRBD2 (6 bases). CDR1 is SGHRS and CDR2 is YFSETQ in the germline V gene. CDR3 length: 16 amino acids. The V gene lost 3 bases and the J gene lost 0 bases, with 13 bases spanning the gap. The CDR3 here is CASSYIAGSSYNEQFF. In DNA form, the CDR3 reads TGCGCCAGCAGCTACATCGCGGGGAGCTCCTACAATGAGCAGTTCTTC.

This chain links TRBV11-3 with TRBJ2-5; D gene ambiguous. From germline, CDR1 is SGHNT and CDR2 YENEEA. The germline V and J ends were trimmed by 1 base and 1 base, with 7 bases remaining between them. The CDR3 is 14 residues long. This chain's CDR3 is CASSLGSFQETQYF. The CDR3 bases are TGTGCCAGCAGCTTAGGGTCTTTCCAAGAGACCCAGTACTTC.

A word on this clone: The junction differs from germline at one of its ends, possibly a read error. The V call is TRBV2, the J call TRBJ1-1; no reliable D call. Germline CDR1 and CDR2: SNHLY and FYNNEI. The CDR3 sequence is 12 residues long. The CDR3 DNA is TGTGCCAGCAGTAGGGTGAAAACTGAAGCTTTCTTT. It yields the protein CASSRVKTEAFF.

The chain carries TRBV18 and TRBJ1-1, with D possibly TRBD1 on 6 matching bases. The germline CDR1 and CDR2 sequences are KGHSH and LQKENI. V was shortened by 3 bases and J by 8 bases, with 13 bases between the two germline ends. The CDR3 is 13 residues long. DNA for the CDR3: TGTGCCAGCTCACCCTCAGGGGAACAAGAAGCTTTCTTT. Translating gives CASSPSGEQEAFF. The variable domain in full, completed from reference TRBV18 and TRBJ1-1, reads NAGVMQNPRHLVRRRGQEARLRCSPMKGHSHVYWYRQLPEEGLKFMVYLQKENIIDESGMPKERFSAEFPKEGPSILRIQQVVRGDSAAYFCASSPSGEQEAFFGQGTRLTVV.

This chain uses TRBV5-1 with TRBJ2-2; a possible D gene is TRBD1 (6 bases). This CDR3 spans 15 amino acids. V shed 4 bases and J shed 1 base, with 11 bases lying between them. Germline-derived CDR1 and CDR2 are SGHRS and YFSETQ. The CDR3 region has the DNA TGCGCCAGCAGCCAGGGACATAGGAACACCGGGGAGCTGTTTTTT. Translation: CASSQGHRNTGELFF.

This clone was observed a few times. The chain couples TRBV5-1 to TRBJ2-7; D gene uncertain. Germline V CDR1 and CDR2: SGHRS, YFSETQ. The CDR3 runs 14 residues. V was shortened by 6 bases and J by 3 bases, with 16 bases between the two germline ends. CDR3 DNA sequence: TGCGCCAGCAAGCTGCGGACGGAGAACTACGAGCAGTACTTC. This translates into CASKLRTENYEQYF.

This clone has a handful of counts. J is TRBJ2-3 and V is TRBV10-3, with D unclear. The CDR3 loop spans 12 amino acids. CDR1 is ENHRY and CDR2 is SYGVKD in the germline V gene. The V gene lost 8 bases and the J gene lost 0 bases, with 6 bases spanning the gap. For the CDR3, the DNA is TGTGCCATCGGTGGGAGCACAGATACGCAGTATTTT. It yields the protein CAIGGSTDTQYF.

This chain uses TRBV4-3 with TRBJ1-3; D might be TRBD1 (5 bases). CDR1 LGHNA and CDR2 YSLEER come from the germline V gene. This CDR3 comprises 16 residues. V gave up 4 bases and J gave up 6 bases, with 19 bases separating them. The CDR3 loop reads CASSPSEAGTLNTIYF. The CDR3 DNA reads as TGCGCCAGCAGCCCCTCTGAGGCGGGGACTTTAAACACCATATATTTT.

The chain carries TRBV6-5 and TRBJ2-1; 14 nucleotides agree with TRBD2. J gave up 4 bases and V 6 bases, and 2 bases lay outside the gene matches. Germline CDR1 reads MNHEY; CDR2 reads SVGAGI. The CDR3 is 15 amino acids. CDR3 coding DNA: TGTGCCAGCAGGGGACTAGCGGGAGAATACAATGAGCAGTTCTTC. Residues: CASRGLAGEYNEQFF.

In this sample, this clone turned up a few times. The rearrangement uses TRBV13 and TRBJ2-1; possible D gene TRBD2, 5 bases. The CDR3 contains 14 residues. Trimming left V 5 bases short and J 5 bases short, with 13 bases between. CDR1 PRHDT and CDR2 FYEKMQ come from the germline V gene (reference sequence). This CDR3 reads CASSALGSHNEQFF. The CDR3 nucleotides are TGTGCCAGCAGCGCACTAGGATCTCACAATGAGCAGTTCTTC.

This clone is labeled as large. The J gene is TRBJ2-7, the V gene TRBV19, with 9 nucleotides matching TRBD2. Trimming at V came to 8 bases and at J to 0 bases, leaving 8 bases not matched to a gene. CDR3 length: 15 amino acids. In germline, CDR1 is LNHDA, CDR2 SQIVND (reference sequence). The CDR3 reads CASASGTSSSYEQYF. CDR3 bases: TGTGCCAGTGCATCCGGGACTAGCTCCTCCTACGAGCAGTACTTC.

This clone was found once. V usage is TRBV7-9 and J usage is TRBJ2-4; D possibly uses TRBD1 or TRBD2 (5 bases each). The CDR3 totals 16 residues. Trimming stripped 5 bases from V and 6 bases from J, with 20 bases between. Germline V CDR1 and CDR2: SEHNR, FQNEAQ (reference sequence). CDR3 region: CASSAHRDPSGNIQYF. The CDR3 DNA sequence: TGTGCCAGCAGCGCCCACCGGGACCCCAGCGGAAACATTCAGTACTTC.

The chain links TRBV20-1 to TRBJ2-1, with D unclear. The CDR3 length is 10 residues. Germline V gene lookup returns CDR1 DFQATT and CDR2 SNEGSKA (reference sequence). Trimming cost V 6 bases and J 8 bases, with 8 bases left between them. CDR3 region: CSAVLDEQFF. The CDR3 coding sequence is TGCAGTGCAGTCCTCGATGAGCAGTTCTTC.

The chain carries TRBV28 and TRBJ1-1; D may be TRBD1 (6 bases). Germline-derived CDR1 and CDR2 are MDHEN and SYDVKM. The V end lost 6 bases, the J end lost 5 bases, and 19 bases lay between the germline ends. This CDR3 comprises 15 residues. The CDR3 sequence: CASRLGTGGRTEAFF. The CDR3 DNA reads as TGTGCCAGCAGACTCGGGACGGGGGGCCGGACTGAAGCTTTCTTT.

A few counts support this clone. The chain links TRBV4-1 to TRBJ1-1; tentative D call: TRBD1 (5 bases). This CDR3 has 15 residues. With 0 bases removed from V and 4 bases from J, the gap between germline ends came to 12 bases. Germline CDR1 is MGHRA and CDR2 is YSYEKL. For the CDR3, the DNA is TGCGCCAGCAGCCAAGATTATGGCAGGGTCACTGAAGCTTTCTTT. Protein sequence: CASSQDYGRVTEAFF.

The chain uses TRBV19 and TRBJ1-4; D may be TRBD1 (6 bases). V was clipped by 5 bases and J by 12 bases, with 25 bases between them. The CDR3 covers 16 residues. The germline gives CDR1 LNHDA, CDR2 SQIVND (reference sequence). The CDR3 is CASSHRALIRSGQLFF. CDR3 nucleotides: TGTGCCAGTAGTCACAGGGCCCTCATTCGATCAGGGCAACTGTTTTTT. The full variable domain, with the rest looked up from reference TRBV19 and TRBJ1-4, is DGGITQSPKYLFRKEGQNVTLSCEQNLNHDAMYWYRQDPGQGLRLIYYSQIVNDFQKGDIAEGYSVSREKKESFPLTVTSAQKNPTAFYLCASSHRALIRSGQLFFGSGTQLSVL.

CDR3 DNA sequence: TGTGCCAGCAGCCCAAGCGTTAGAAAACCCACAGATACGCAGTATTTT. It is translated as CASSPSVRKPTDTQYF. The V gene is TRBV7-9, the J gene TRBJ2-3, with D uncertain. The V gene's germline CDR1 is SEHNR and CDR2 FQNEAQ (reference sequence). CDR3 length: 16 residues. The V gene lost 5 bases and the J gene lost 2 bases, with 17 bases spanning the gap.

This rearrangement joins TRBV10-2 to TRBJ2-1; 9 nucleotides agree with TRBD2. Germline lookup yields CDR1 WSHSY and CDR2 SAAADI. V trimming: 5 bases; J trimming: 0 bases; junction bases outside the gene matches: 5. The CDR3 is made up of 16 amino acids. The CDR3 DNA reads as TGCGCCAGCAGTCCGCTAGCGGGGCCCTCCTACAATGAGCAGTTCTTC. Translated: CASSPLAGPSYNEQFF.

The chain recombines TRBV4-2 with TRBJ2-7; D may be TRBD2 (5 bases). This CDR3 has 16 amino acids. CDR1 is LGHNA and CDR2 is YNFKEQ in the germline V gene. V lost 0 bases, J lost 10 bases, and 22 bases lay in between. Written as DNA, the CDR3 is TGTGCCAGCAGCCAAGATCTTAGTAGTAATGGGAGCCCACAGTACTTC. Its protein is CASSQDLSSNGSPQYF.